One and the same sample provided the 11 T cell receptor beta chains below, sequenced in a study of beta chain features in type 1 diabetes (dated by TCRdb to the late 2010s). Antigens for these TCRs are unknown. Here is what the overall study found, with its caveats: In all four CD4+ subsets, TCRB CDR3 length was moderately but significantly shorter in type 1 diabetes patients.

The method behind the library was the immunoSEQ multiplex PCR assay. The entire amount of isolated RNA was reverse transcribed using the High Capacity cDNA Reverse Transcription Kit, so the sequenced TCRB transcripts were expressed ones. TCRdb carries this immuneACCESS record with in-frame sequences only. Its versions omit some clonotypes, under half of them owing to an unresolved V gene in the studies checked, with the rest unexplained. This sample lists 640,000 or so clones; over 13% were detected once. Roughly 0.04% of the sample is taken by the ten largest. Sequencing input: naive CD4+ T cells from blood. In light of the paper, this sample's cell subset or site label describes: true naive CD4+ T cells. Source of these receptors: a man aged 18-30 years with type 1 diabetes.

The table lists this clone with a few counts. The same CDR3 is also encoded by other DNA sequences in this sample. CDR3 sequence reads: CASSPLGTGVYEQYF. The CDR3 nucleotides read TGTGCCAGCAGCCCCCTAGGGACAGGCGTATACGAGCAGTACTTC. V and J are TRBV7-9 and TRBJ2-7; 8 nucleotides line up with TRBD1. The CDR3 extends over 15 amino acids. V was clipped by 5 bases and J by 4 bases; unmatched bases: 10. Germline CDR1 and CDR2: SEHNR and FQNEAQ (reference sequence).

V is TRBV6-5 and J is TRBJ2-3, with TRBD1 matching over 10 bases. The CDR3 spans 15 residues. The germline CDR1 and CDR2 sequences are MNHEY and SVGAGI. The V gene end was trimmed by 6 bases and the J gene end by 3 bases; junction bases not matched to a gene: 6. The CDR3 spells CASSRQGAWTDTQYF. The CDR3 bases are TGTGCCAGCAGCCGACAGGGGGCCTGGACAGATACGCAGTATTTT.

This clone was seen only a few times. The V gene is TRBV7-2, the J gene TRBJ1-3; no firm D call. Trimming pared 5 bases from V and 3 bases from J, leaving 14 bases between. The germline V gene encodes CDR1 SGHTA and CDR2 FQGNSA. This CDR3 is built from 15 residues. Written as DNA, the CDR3 is TGTGCCAGCAGCCACTGGCGGAACCTTGGAAACACCATATATTTT. It specifies CASSHWRNLGNTIYF.

This clone has a handful of counts. V gene TRBV18 combines with J gene TRBJ1-2; TRBD1 matches 8 bases. Looked up from germline, CDR1 is KGHSH and CDR2 is LQKENI. Germline trimming cut 2 bases from V and 4 bases from J; bases unmatched to any gene: 3. This CDR3 has 14 amino acids. CDR3 sequence (DNA): TGTGCCAGCTCACCAGAGGACAGGGTCTATGGCTACACCTTC. It specifies CASSPEDRVYGYTF.

In this sample, this clone turned up many times. This chain uses TRBV10-3 with TRBJ2-7, with TRBD2 identical over 8 bases. The germline V gene has CDR1 ENHRY and CDR2 SYGVKD. Trimming cost V 7 bases and J 3 bases; bases outside gene matches: 2. The CDR3 loop spans 12 amino acids. DNA for the CDR3: TGTGCCATCACCGGGACTAGCTACGAGCAGTACTTC. This sequence encodes CAITGTSYEQYF.

This clone showed up just a few times. The chain couples TRBV29-1 to TRBJ2-3, with 9 bases aligning to TRBD1. This CDR3 spans 13 amino acids. Germline-derived CDR1 and CDR2 are SQVTM and ANQGSEA. The V segment lost 4 bases and the J segment 9 bases; nucleotides outside the gene matches: 8. The CDR3: CSVGDRASSTQYF. The CDR3 DNA sequence: TGCAGCGTTGGGGACAGGGCGTCTTCCACGCAGTATTTT.

The chain links TRBV9 to TRBJ2-1; D ambiguous. CDR3 length equals 11 residues. The germline gives CDR1 SGDLS, CDR2 YYNGEE. V gave up 2 bases and J gave up 8 bases, with 5 bases separating them. DNA of the CDR3: TGTGCCAGCAGCGTCCGAGATGAGCAGTTCTTC. Translating it yields CASSVRDEQFF.

V and J are TRBV6-5 and TRBJ2-7; TRBD2 agrees at 9 bases. Germline CDR1 MNHEY, CDR2 SVGAGI. J was trimmed by 5 bases and V by 5 bases; bases with no gene match: 10. The length of the CDR3 is 15 residues. CDR3 amino acids: CASSRAGGPVHEQYF. Written as DNA, the CDR3 is TGTGCCAGCAGTAGGGCGGGAGGGCCAGTCCACGAGCAGTACTTC.

This clone was counted only a few times. This sequence joins TRBV10-3 and TRBJ2-5; 7 bases fit TRBD2. V dropped 6 bases and J dropped 5; count of bases not matched to a gene: 15. This CDR3 contains 16 residues. CDR1 is ENHRY, CDR2 SYGVKD, per germline. In nucleotides, the CDR3 is TGTGCCATCAGCCCCGTGGGCCCCGGGAGGCAGGAGACCCAGTACTTC. This sequence encodes CAISPVGPGRQETQYF.

This clone was recorded a few times. The rearrangement uses TRBV4-2 and TRBJ2-4; D might be TRBD2 (6 bases). Germline V gene data show CDR1 as LGHNA and CDR2 as YNFKEQ. The V end was cut by 0 bases, the J end by 3 bases, with 15 bases between. The CDR3 is 17 amino acids. The CDR3 DNA reads TGTGCCAGCAGCCAAGATGGAGGGCGTCGGGGCAAAAACATTCAGTACTTC. Translation gives CASSQDGGRRGKNIQYF.

The sample holds a few counts of this clone. The genes are TRBV19 and TRBJ1-1; 7 bases map to TRBD1. V shed 4 bases and J 1 base; nucleotides not matched to a gene: 9. The CDR3 is made up of 16 amino acids. Germline loops: CDR1 LNHDA, CDR2 SQIVND (reference sequence). In nucleotides, the CDR3 is TGTGCCAGTAGTACCTACAGGGGTGGAAGGAACACTGAAGCTTTCTTT. Amino acids: CASSTYRGGRNTEAFF.